This T cell receptor (beta chain) was found in a study of blood T cell repertoires in COVID-19. Overall study context: The cDNA or gDNA used as material had been derived from T cells, B-cell-depleted T cells, or PBMCs.

Trimming removed 5 bases at V and 7 bases at J, with 15 bases between. The CDR3 is made up of 14 amino acids. CDR1 and CDR2 (germline): SGHNT, YENEEA. Participants spanned ages about 18 to 90 years and resided in 20 to 30 US areas. Participants had their cohort set by participant-reported clinical history. Authors' analysis steps: Reference gene primer amplification gave nucleated cell count estimates. Repertoires were generated with immunoSEQ multiplex PCR, while TCRdb's copy carries only in-frame clones and drops some. The V and J calls and the clone size are those of that table, but D and trimming were determined from the DNA. The table shows about 250,000 clones, with approximately 84% occurring only once.

The chain combines TRBV11-3 with TRBJ1-3; D gene uncertain. This sequence was found in a man between 18 and 35 years old who had recovered from COVID-19. The sequenced sample consisted of PBMCs or T cells enriched from blood (not recorded which). CDR3 protein: CASSPRVQRNTIYF. The CDR3 region has the DNA TGTGCCAGCAGCCCCCGGGTCCAGAGGAACACCATATATTTT.